The present entry profiles one T cell receptor (beta chain) with its context. Living in 25 or so US areas, the participants were between roughly 18 and 95 years of age. The study counted Cohort 3 donors as recovered given two negative PCRs, clearance, or symptom resolution. As handled by the study authors: Amplification of reference gene primers was used by the study to estimate nucleated cell counts. Produced via immunoSEQ multiplex PCR; TCRdb's table is partial and in-frame only. V and J calls and clone size are those listed in that table; D and trimming were worked out from the DNA. The data show 220,000 or so clones, around 83% seen once. These data come from a study of blood T cell repertoires in COVID-19. The CDR3 covers 21 residues. The V segment lost 0 bases and the J segment 4 bases; nucleotides outside the gene matches: 18. The V gene's germline CDR1 is LNHDA and CDR2 SQIVND (reference sequence).

The TCR originated in a woman in her forties who had recovered from COVID-19. The specimen was PBMCs or T cells enriched from blood (not recorded which). This chain connects TRBV19 to TRBJ2-2, with 9 bases lining up with TRBD2. The CDR3 coding sequence is TGTGCCAGTAGTATAGATTCAAGGCGGGAGGGCCAAGAGGGGGGCACCGGGGAGCTGTTTTTT. Its translation is CASSIDSRREGQEGGTGELFF.